This T cell receptor (beta chain) was profiled in a study of blood T cell repertoires in COVID-19. The overall study: The study drew acute and convalescent COVID-19 samples from the United States, Italy and Spain. T cells, B-cell-depleted T cells, or PBMCs supplied cDNA or gDNA.

Participant-reported clinical history was the basis for cohort assignment. During the 2 weeks before they entered the study, exposed participants had met someone with a PCR-confirmed or clinician-diagnosed COVID-19 case. Only in-frame clones appear in the TCRdb table, and some are missing; sequencing was by immunoSEQ multiplex PCR. This sample has hundreds of thousands of clones, with roughly 86% found just once. The CDR3 spans 16 residues. Germline trimming cut 3 bases from V and 4 bases from J; bases unmatched to any gene: 7. CDR1 and CDR2 from the germline V gene are KGHDR and SFDVKD. The TCR was taken from a woman in her forties or fifties who had been exposed to COVID-19. The sample consisted of PBMCs or T cells enriched from blood (not recorded which). This sequence joins TRBV24-1 and TRBJ1-2, with TRBD1 identical over 10 bases. CDR3 DNA sequence: TGTGCCACCAGTGATCCTAGGACAGGGGGGTTCTATGGCTACACCTTC. This sequence encodes CATSDPRTGGFYGYTF.